Each of the 20 T cell receptor beta chains below was sequenced from the same sample in a study of shared clonotypes between healthy human individuals. The protocol was immunoSEQ multiplex PCR, while the TCRdb copy is restricted to in-frame clones and leaves out a portion. Counted here are some 1.5 million clones, approximately 98% occurring once; the ten biggest clones make up about 0.4%. Sequencing was carried out using naive CD4+ T cells sorted from blood. The subset is: CD45RA+ positively selected. The origin of the receptors is a man aged 25-45 years in good health.

V usage is TRBV10-1 and J usage is TRBJ2-7; D may correspond to TRBD1 or TRBD2 (5 bases each). The CDR3 is 15 amino acids. Germline CDR1 and CDR2: WNHNN and SYGVQD (reference sequence). V lost 7 bases to trimming and J lost 2 bases, with 18 bases between them. CDR3 in amino acids: CASTINRDRPYEQYF. DNA for the CDR3: TGCGCCAGCACAATCAACCGGGACCGACCCTACGAGCAGTACTTC.

This clone was seen just once. The gene calls are TRBV7-3 and TRBJ2-1; either TRBD1 or TRBD2 may supply D (6 bases each). V was cut by 4 bases and J by 5 bases, with 24 bases left in between. The germline V gene encodes CDR1 SGHTA and CDR2 FQGTGA. The CDR3 runs to 18 residues. The CDR3 reads CASSSDSGASQANNEQFF. In nucleotides, the CDR3 is TGTGCCAGCAGCTCAGATTCGGGGGCTAGCCAAGCAAACAATGAGCAGTTCTTC.

With regard to this clone: Other nucleotide sequences in the sample specify the same CDR3. The chain combines TRBV19 with TRBJ2-5; D is unclear. Per germline, CDR1 LNHDA and CDR2 SQIVND (reference sequence). Between the trimmed V and J ends, which lost 3 bases and 5 bases, there was a span of 7 bases. This CDR3 region has 12 residues. In DNA form, the CDR3 reads TGTGCCAGTAGTATTCCTGGGGAGACCCAGTACTTC. It codes for CASSIPGETQYF.

This clone has a handful of counts. This chain joins TRBV6-1 and TRBJ2-3; D remains unclear. This CDR3 contains 11 residues. The V end was cut by 1 base, the J end by 6 bases, with 2 bases between. In germline, CDR1 is MNHNS, CDR2 SASEGT. The CDR3 nucleotides read TGTGCCAGCAGTGAAGTGGATACGCAGTATTTT. Its translation is CASSEVDTQYF.

This clone occurred a few times. Other DNA sequences in this specimen translate into the identical CDR3. The chain is built from TRBV28 and TRBJ2-7; D gene uncertain. Germline CDR1 reads MDHEN; CDR2 reads SYDVKM. The ends were cut back, 5 bases at V and 2 bases at J, with 4 bases in the middle. The CDR3 runs to 11 residues. The CDR3 region is CASSPAYEQYF. The CDR3 DNA follows: TGTGCCAGCAGTCCAGCCTACGAGCAGTACTTC. The full variable domain, its missing parts supplied by reference TRBV28 and TRBJ2-7, is DVKVTQSSRYLVKRTGEKVFLECVQDMDHENMFWYRQDPGLGLRLIYFSYDVKMKEKGDIPEGYSVSREKKERFSLILESASTNQTSMYLCASSPAYEQYFGPGTRLTVT.

The chain has TRBV10-1 and TRBJ1-1; D is uncertain. The CDR3 totals 15 residues. Germline assignment: CDR1 WNHNN and CDR2 SYGVQD (reference sequence). V lost 5 bases, J lost 0 bases, and 13 bases lay in between. CDR3 residues: CASSKRRGVNTEAFF. The CDR3 DNA reads as TGCGCCAGCAGTAAGAGACGGGGAGTGAACACTGAAGCTTTCTTT.

This sequence joins TRBV30 and TRBJ2-1, with D unresolved. V dropped 4 bases and J dropped 4 bases, with 11 bases sitting between them. The germline gives CDR1 GTSNPN, CDR2 SVGIG (reference sequence). The length of the CDR3 is 13 residues. The CDR3 bases are TGTGCCTGGACTCCCAGTCTGTACAATGAGCAGTTCTTC. Protein: CAWTPSLYNEQFF.

The V and J genes are TRBV6-5 and TRBJ2-1; 9 nucleotides agree with TRBD2. The germline CDR1 and CDR2 sequences are MNHEY and SVGAGI. V was clipped by 5 bases and J by 8 bases; unmatched bases: 7. The CDR3 contains 14 residues. This CDR3 reads CASSDRGLAYEQFF. The DNA for the CDR3 is TGTGCCAGCAGTGACCGCGGACTAGCGTATGAGCAGTTCTTC.

The rearrangement links TRBV4-1 to TRBJ2-3; D uncertain. Germline-derived CDR1 and CDR2 are MGHRA and YSYEKL. V was clipped by 1 base and J by 7 bases, with 6 bases between them. This CDR3 is 12 amino acids long. DNA for the CDR3: TGCGCCAGCAGCCAAGCAGCAAATACGCAGTATTTT. This gives the protein CASSQAANTQYF.

The chain couples TRBV15 to TRBJ2-5; D ambiguous. The CDR3 spans 13 residues. CDR1 and CDR2 from the germline V gene are LNHNV and YYDKDF (reference sequence). Trimming cost V 0 bases and J 0 bases, with 2 bases left between them. The CDR3 spells CATSREYQETQYF. The CDR3 DNA sequence: TGTGCCACCAGCAGAGAGTACCAAGAGACCCAGTACTTC.

The chain couples TRBV5-1 to TRBJ2-7; possible D gene TRBD2, 5 bases. CDR3 length: 14 amino acids. V was shortened by 4 bases and J by 3 bases, with 14 bases between the two germline ends. Germline assignment: CDR1 SGHRS and CDR2 YFSETQ. The CDR3 sequence: CASSEDWRLYEQYF. CDR3 DNA: TGCGCCAGCAGCGAGGACTGGCGGCTCTACGAGCAGTACTTC.

This rearrangement joins TRBV29-1 to TRBJ2-4; 7 bases fit TRBD1. The CDR3 contains 14 residues. Germline CDR1 reads SQVTM; CDR2 reads ANQGSEA. The trim removed 5 bases at V and 3 bases at J, leaving 7 bases unmatched. DNA for the CDR3: TGCAGCGTTAGTACAGGGGCCAACAAAAACATTCAGTACTTC. Amino acids: CSVSTGANKNIQYF. Drawing the rest from reference TRBV29-1 and TRBJ2-4, the complete variable domain is SAVISQKPSRDICQRGTSLTIQCQVDSQVTMMFWYRQQPGQSLTLIATANQGSEATYESGFVIDKFPISRPNLTFSTLTVSNMSPEDSSIYLCSVSTGANKNIQYFGAGTRLSVL.

The chain joins TRBV11-2 to TRBJ1-2, with 10 bases matching TRBD1. V shed 6 bases and J 4 bases; nucleotides not matched to a gene: 11. CDR1 is SGHAT, CDR2 FQNNGV, per germline. This CDR3 has 16 amino acids. The CDR3 bases are TGTGCCAGCAGTCCCATCCGGGACAGGGGACTCTATGGCTACACCTTC. It codes for CASSPIRDRGLYGYTF.

This clone was seen just once. The rearrangement links TRBV29-1 to TRBJ1-2, with D hard to call. Deletions cut 7 bases from V and 8 bases from J, with 17 bases between. CDR1 is SQVTM, CDR2 ANQGSEA, per germline. CDR3 length: 12 residues. DNA for the CDR3: TGCAGCGGTGGGGAGGGCCTTGGCGGCTACACCTTC. Translated: CSGGEGLGGYTF.

This chain links TRBV5-1 with TRBJ2-2; 10 bases fit TRBD2. The CDR3 consists of 16 residues. Germline CDR1 reads SGHRS; CDR2 reads YFSETQ. J was trimmed by 5 bases and V by 4 bases; bases with no gene match: 8. The CDR3 region is CASSLPLAGETGELFF. CDR3 nucleotide sequence: TGCGCCAGCAGCCTCCCTCTAGCGGGAGAAACCGGGGAGCTGTTTTTT.

V and J are TRBV30 and TRBJ1-6; no firm D call. Between the trimmed V and J ends, which lost 0 bases and 11 bases, there was a span of 8 bases. Germline V gene sequence: CDR1 GTSNPN, CDR2 SVGIG (reference sequence). The CDR3 has 12 amino acids. The CDR3 is CAWSVLGAPLHF. As DNA, the CDR3 is TGTGCCTGGAGTGTACTTGGGGCACCCCTCCACTTT.

The V call is TRBV14, the J call TRBJ2-2; TRBD2 matches 8 bases. Trimming cost V 0 bases and J 2 bases; bases outside gene matches: 5. The germline gives CDR1 SGHDN, CDR2 FVKESK. The CDR3 spans 17 residues. The CDR3 spells CASSQDGRAQNTGELFF. In nucleotides, the CDR3 is TGTGCCAGCAGCCAAGACGGGAGGGCCCAAAACACCGGGGAGCTGTTTTTT.

The V gene is TRBV5-8, the J gene TRBJ1-5; D remains unclear. This CDR3 region has 15 residues. Germline V gene lookup returns CDR1 SGHTS and CDR2 YDEGEE. Trimming stripped 4 bases from V and 6 bases from J, with 17 bases between. In DNA form, the CDR3 reads TGTGCCAGCAGCGGAGAGGTTTGGGGTGGTCAGCCCCAGCATTTT. It yields the protein CASSGEVWGGQPQHF.

The V gene is TRBV10-3, the J gene TRBJ2-2; the D gene could be TRBD1 or TRBD2 (5 bases each). The CDR3 covers 13 residues. Germline loops: CDR1 ENHRY, CDR2 SYGVKD. V was cut by 6 bases and J by 6 bases, with 11 bases left in between. In DNA, the CDR3 is TGTGCCATCAGCCCTGGGGGTCCCGGGGAGCTGTTTTTT. This translates into CAISPGGPGELFF.

V gene TRBV5-1 combines with J gene TRBJ2-2; 10 positions agree with TRBD2. The germline gives CDR1 SGHRS, CDR2 YFSETQ. V lost 6 bases to trimming and J lost 1 base; unmatched junction nucleotides: 3. The CDR3 sequence is 15 residues long. For the CDR3, the DNA is TGCGCCAGCAATAGACTAGCGGGGAACACCGGGGAGCTGTTTTTT. Amino acids: CASNRLAGNTGELFF.